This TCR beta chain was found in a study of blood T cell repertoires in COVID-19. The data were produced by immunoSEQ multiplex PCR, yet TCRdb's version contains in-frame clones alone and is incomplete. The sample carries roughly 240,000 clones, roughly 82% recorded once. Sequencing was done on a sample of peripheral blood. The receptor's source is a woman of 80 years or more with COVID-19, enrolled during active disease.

This CDR3 reads CANQGRHNSPLHF. The CDR3 nucleotides are TGTGCCAATCAGGGCAGGCATAATTCACCCCTCCACTTT. The chain recombines TRBV28 with TRBJ1-6; weak D call: TRBD1 (5 bases). Germline V gives CDR1 MDHEN, CDR2 SYDVKM. Trimming removed 10 bases at V and 5 bases at J, with 12 bases between. This CDR3 spans 13 amino acids.